Listed below are T cell receptor beta chains from one sample, sequenced in a study of T cell clonotyping in hematopoietic cell transplantation. TCRdb's table, derived via immunoSEQ multiplex PCR, lists solely in-frame clones and lacks some. The sample shows fewer than 10,000 clones, roughly 89% of them seen only once. Here the sequenced sample was peripheral blood mononuclear cells, taken at the time of graft-versus-host disease after allogeneic stem cell transplant. These receptors all stem from a male patient aged 60 to 75 who had an allogeneic stem cell transplant from a related donor, so the T cells may come from the graft donor. Some clones in this sample may be carry-over from other donors' samples. CDR3s include the opening cysteine and the closing phenylalanine or tryptophan. The order of the fields is clone size, D gene, V gene, J gene, CDR3 DNA, CDR3 protein. A D gene is named only where the DNA matches it firmly. The size field is filled for only some rows; it gives once, few, many or a size class.

once	TRBD1	TRBV28	TRBJ1-1	TGTGCCAGCAGGGACAGGCTGAACACTGAAGCTTTCTTT	CASRDRLNTEAFF
once	TRBD1	TRBV4-3	TRBJ2-1	TGCGCCAGCAGCCAGAGACAGGGCTCCTACAATGAGCAGTTCTTC	CASSQRQGSYNEQFF
-	-	TRBV7-9	TRBJ1-2	TGTGCCAGCAGCTTAGTGGTGAACACCTATGGCTACACCTTC	CASSLVVNTYGYTF
-	-	TRBV6-1	TRBJ1-2	TGTGCCAGCACCGAATCGGTGAACTATGGCTACACCTTC	CASTESVNYGYTF
-	-	TRBV4-2	TRBJ1-1	TGTGCCAGCAGCCAAGTCCCAAGGGTGGGCACTGAAGCTTTCTTT	CASSQVPRVGTEAFF
-	-	TRBV29-1	TRBJ2-4	TGCAGCGTTGACGGGGAGTATAGCAAAAACATTCAGTACTTC	CSVDGEYSKNIQYF
-	-	TRBV6-4	TRBJ2-3	TGTGCCAGCTCCGCCGAGGGCGGGGACACAGATACGCAGTATTTT	CASSAEGGDTDTQYF
-	-	TRBV4-3	TRBJ2-3	TGCGCCAGCAGCCAAGGGGCCATTCGTGGCCTGGATACGCAGTATTTT	CASSQGAIRGLDTQYF
-	-	TRBV5-1	TRBJ1-1	TGCGCCAGCAGCTCCGGCCCGAAAGCTTTCTTT	CASSSGPKAFF
-	-	TRBV5-8	TRBJ2-1	TGTGCCAGCAGCTTGGGTCAGGGGTCCTACAATGAGCAGTTCTTC	CASSLGQGSYNEQFF
few	-	TRBV11-2	TRBJ1-1	TGTGCCAGCAGCTTAGATCGGGGGCAGACCACTGAAGCTTTCTTT	CASSLDRGQTTEAFF
once	TRBD1	TRBV5-6	TRBJ1-2	TGTGCCAGCAGCACCTTTAGGACAGGGGTTAACTATGGCTACACCTTC	CASSTFRTGVNYGYTF
-	TRBD2	TRBV5-4	TRBJ2-3	TGTGCCAGCAGCCGGGAGGGGGGAAGCAATACGCAGTATTTT	CASSREGGSNTQYF
-	TRBD2	TRBV4-1	TRBJ2-7	TGCGCCAGCAGCCAAGACGCTTCGAGCGGGGGGACCTACGAGCAGTACTTC	CASSQDASSGGTYEQYF
-	-	TRBV11-3	TRBJ1-1	TGTGCCAGCAGCCTGGGGGCTGAAGCTTTCTTT	CASSLGAEAFF
-	TRBD1	TRBV6-1	TRBJ1-5	TGTGCCAGCAGTGAAACTCGGGACAGGGTGCAGCCCCAGCATTTT	CASSETRDRVQPQHF
once	-	TRBV29-1	TRBJ1-1	TGCAGCGTTGGCAAGAACACTGAAGCTTTCTTT	CSVGKNTEAFF
-	-	TRBV7-2	TRBJ2-7	TGTGCCAGCAGCTTAGGAGTAGCCGAACGGTTTGAGCAGTACTTC	CASSLGVAERFEQYF
-	-	TRBV7-2	TRBJ2-5	TGTGCCAGCAGCTTAGCCCCACGGTCTGGGGCCCAGTACTTC	CASSLAPRSGAQYF
once	-	TRBV5-6	TRBJ2-7	TGTGCCAGCAGCTTTAGGGACCAATTACCCTACGAGCAGTACTTC	CASSFRDQLPYEQYF
-	-	TRBV4-3	TRBJ1-4	TGCGCCAGCAGCCAAGTCGGGACTCGGGGGGCAACTAATGAAAAACTGTTTTTT	CASSQVGTRGATNEKLFF
-	-	TRBV5-1	TRBJ2-6	TGCGCCAGCAGCGCAAATCACATTAGCTCTGGGGCCAACGTCCTGACTTTC	CASSANHISSGANVLTF
-	-	TRBV4-3	TRBJ1-1	TGCGCCAGCAGCCATCAGACAGAGATGAACACTGAAGCTTTCTTT	CASSHQTEMNTEAFF
-	-	TRBV5-6	TRBJ2-3	TGTGCCAGCAGCCTGTGGGGGCCGGGTACGCAGTATTTT	CASSLWGPGTQYF